This passage covers 24 T cell receptor beta chains from one sample sequenced in a study of vaccination and CD4 T cells after COVID-19. The Oncomine TCR Beta short-read assay sequenced DNA from cultured CD4+ T cells. TCRdb fed the PCR reads into MiXCR, producing one record per CDR3 protein. The table includes around 18,000 distinct CDR3 sequences, 65% to 80% detected once. The treatment was: approximately nine-day PBMC culture with coronavirus spike peptide pools or control peptides (ViraFEST assay). These TCRs are of unknown antigen specificity. Specimen: CD4+ T cells from blood, cultured in vitro. All receptors come from a human donor who had recovered from COVID-19.

The CDR3 DNA reads as TGTGCCAGCAGTTCCTCTCGGGGGGCTGGAAACACCATATATTTT. This sequence encodes CASSSSRGAGNTIYF. V is TRBV6-5 and J is TRBJ1-3; tentatively, D is TRBD1 (5 bases). V was cut by 4 bases and J by 2 bases, with 12 bases left in between. The CDR3 sequence is 15 residues long. Germline CDR1 and CDR2: MNHEY and SVGAGI.

The rearrangement uses TRBV19 and TRBJ2-2; TRBD1 is a possible D gene (7 bases). Between the trimmed V and J ends, which lost 6 bases and 2 bases, there was a span of 13 bases. The CDR3 runs 15 residues. The germline V gene encodes CDR1 LNHDA and CDR2 SQIVND (reference sequence). The CDR3 DNA sequence: TGTGCCAGTAGGCGCGGGACAGCTAACACCGGGGAGCTGTTTTTT. Translation gives CASRRGTANTGELFF.

The chain joins TRBV30 to TRBJ1-1, with unresolved D. This CDR3 comprises 13 residues. Germline values: CDR1 GTSNPN, CDR2 SVGIG (reference sequence). Trimming took off 0 bases at V and 1 base at J, with 6 bases between the two ends. CDR3 sequence reads: CAWSVAGNTEAFF. The CDR3 DNA is TGTGCCTGGAGTGTAGCGGGGAACACTGAAGCTTTCTTT. The full variable domain, with the rest looked up from reference TRBV30 and TRBJ1-1, is SQTIHQWPATLVQPVGSPLSLECTVEGTSNPNLYWYRQAAGRGLQLLFYSVGIGQISSEVPQNLSASRPQDRQFILSSKKLLLSDSGFYLCAWSVAGNTEAFFGQGTRLTVV.

The chain has TRBV6-1 and TRBJ2-2; 10 bases are shared with TRBD2. J was trimmed by 4 bases and V by 6 bases; bases with no gene match: 5. The length of the CDR3 is 15 residues. Germline CDR1 and CDR2: MNHNS and SASEGT. The CDR3 here is CASSATSGTTGELFF. CDR3 sequence (DNA): TGTGCCAGCAGCGCCACTAGCGGGACCACCGGGGAGCTGTTTTTT.

V is TRBV2 and J is TRBJ2-5, with D possibly called TRBD1 or TRBD2 (5 bases each). V lost 1 base to trimming and J lost 4 bases, with 10 bases between them. The CDR3 totals 14 residues. The V gene's germline CDR1 is SNHLY and CDR2 FYNNEI. CDR3 nucleotides: TGTGCCAGCAGTGAAGGAGGGGCAGCAGAGACCCAGTACTTC. Translating gives CASSEGGAAETQYF.

The gene calls are TRBV11-3 and TRBJ2-3; unclear D gene. Trimming cost V 0 bases and J 4 bases, with 14 bases left between them. Germline V gives CDR1 SGHNT, CDR2 YENEEA. The CDR3 has 16 residues. The CDR3: CASSLEFLGYADTQYF. The CDR3 nucleotides read TGTGCCAGCAGCTTAGAATTCCTAGGTTACGCAGATACGCAGTATTTT.

The chain is built from TRBV6-5 and TRBJ1-1; the D gene is possibly TRBD1 (5 bases). V was shortened by 2 bases and J by 1 base, with 8 bases between the two germline ends. CDR1 MNHEY and CDR2 SVGAGI come from the germline V gene. The CDR3 contains 14 residues. The CDR3 DNA reads TGTGCCAGCAGTTACAGGGGAGGGAACACTGAAGCTTTCTTT. Translating it yields CASSYRGGNTEAFF.

V is TRBV20-1 and J is TRBJ2-5; possibly TRBD2 for D (6 bases). Germline CDR1 is DFQATT and CDR2 is SNEGSKA (reference sequence). This CDR3 spans 12 amino acids. V was trimmed by 3 bases and J by 4 bases, leaving 9 bases between them. Here the CDR3 DNA reads TGCAGTGCTAGGGAGACTAGAGAGACCCAGTACTTC. Amino acid sequence: CSARETRETQYF.

The table lists this clonotype with a few counts. The chain is built from TRBV7-8 and TRBJ1-6, with 8 bases matching TRBD1. Per germline, CDR1 SGHVS and CDR2 FQNEAQ. The CDR3 has 14 amino acids. The V gene end was trimmed by 6 bases and the J gene end by 7 bases; junction bases not matched to a gene: 5. CDR3 nucleotides: TGTGCCAGCAGGGCGGGACAGGAAAATTCACCCCTCCACTTT. Encoded protein: CASRAGQENSPLHF.

There are a few counts of this clonotype. V and J are TRBV19 and TRBJ1-2; the D is unclear. The germline V gene has CDR1 LNHDA and CDR2 SQIVND (reference sequence). V shed 1 base and J shed 6 bases, with 15 bases lying between them. This CDR3 is 15 amino acids long. For the CDR3, the DNA is TGTGCCAGTAGTATAGCTGGCGCAGGTAGCGATGGCTACACCTTC. Its translation is CASSIAGAGSDGYTF.

The chain links TRBV19 to TRBJ1-5, with TRBD1 matching over 8 bases. This CDR3 contains 17 residues. J was trimmed by 0 bases and V by 4 bases; bases with no gene match: 8. The germline gives CDR1 LNHDA, CDR2 SQIVND (reference sequence). The CDR3 here is CASSTRDRRYSNQPQHF. CDR3 nucleotides: TGTGCCAGTAGTACCAGGGACAGGAGGTATAGCAATCAGCCCCAGCATTTT.

In its sample, this clonotype was seen a few times. The chain joins TRBV7-2 to TRBJ2-2, with 7 bases identical to TRBD1. V lost 2 bases and J lost 5; bases outside the gene matches: 11. This CDR3 region has 17 residues. The germline gives CDR1 SGHTA, CDR2 FQGNSA. DNA for the CDR3: TGTGCCAGCAGCTTACAAGGGCTACAGGGGAGTACCGGGGAGCTGTTTTTT. It specifies CASSLQGLQGSTGELFF.

V gene TRBV25-1 combines with J gene TRBJ1-5; no definite D call. The CDR3 is 13 amino acids. Germline values: CDR1 MGHDK, CDR2 SYGVNS. V was shortened by 4 bases and J by 4 bases, with 8 bases between the two germline ends. CDR3 residues: CASSGPTNQPQHF. In DNA, the CDR3 is TGTGCCAGCAGTGGGCCAACGAATCAGCCCCAGCATTTT.

This chain joins TRBV18 and TRBJ1-2, with D possibly TRBD1 on 5 matching bases. The CDR3 is 13 residues long. The V and J ends lost 0 bases and 8 bases respectively, with 10 bases between them. In germline, CDR1 is KGHSH, CDR2 LQKENI. CDR3 residues: CASSPPWRDGYTF. In nucleotides, the CDR3 is TGTGCCAGCTCACCACCGTGGAGGGACGGCTACACCTTC.

This clonotype has only one observation. The chain couples TRBV6-2 or TRBV6-3 to TRBJ2-7; 8 bases agree with TRBD2. V was clipped by 0 bases and J by 1 base; unmatched bases: 14. CDR1 is MNHEY and CDR2 is SVGEGT in the germline V gene. The CDR3 spans 19 residues. As DNA, the CDR3 is TGTGCCAGCAGTTACTCGTCTGATGTGTTATCGGGGGGGTCCTACGAGCAGTACTTC. Protein: CASSYSSDVLSGGSYEQYF.

The chain combines TRBV20-1 with TRBJ1-2; perhaps TRBD1 as D (6 bases). With 3 bases removed from V and 8 bases from J, the gap between germline ends came to 13 bases. The CDR3 has 12 residues. Germline lookup yields CDR1 DFQATT and CDR2 SNEGSKA (reference sequence). The CDR3 bases are TGCAGTGCTAGTCAGGGGCTAAAAGGCTACACCTTC. Encoded protein: CSASQGLKGYTF.

The genes are TRBV20-1 and TRBJ2-1; TRBD2 aligns across 11 bases. The V gene end was trimmed by 3 bases and the J gene end by 2 bases; junction bases not matched to a gene: 3. Germline CDR1 reads DFQATT; CDR2 reads SNEGSKA (reference sequence). CDR3 length: 15 residues. The CDR3 DNA sequence: TGCAGTGCTAGCCCGGGACTAGCGGCCTACAATGAGCAGTTCTTC. Residues: CSASPGLAAYNEQFF.

The rearrangement uses TRBV12-3 or TRBV12-4 and TRBJ1-2, with D perhaps matching TRBD1 (6 bases). Trimming pared 6 bases from V and 4 bases from J, leaving 12 bases between. The CDR3 has 13 residues. The CDR3 nucleotides are TGTGCCAGCAGCCGGGACATACTCTATGGCTACACCTTC. This translates into CASSRDILYGYTF.

This rearrangement joins TRBV7-2 to TRBJ2-7, with 7 bases identical to TRBD1. Germline V gives CDR1 SGHTA, CDR2 FQGNSA. The CDR3 has 14 amino acids. Unmatched junction bases numbered 2, after V lost 0 bases and J lost 3 bases. DNA for the CDR3: TGTGCCAGCAGCTTAGCACAGGGGAACTACGAGCAGTACTTC. It encodes CASSLAQGNYEQYF.

The V and J genes are TRBV15 and TRBJ1-6; D remains ambiguous. The CDR3 extends over 15 amino acids. Germline V gene lookup returns CDR1 LNHNV and CDR2 YYDKDF (reference sequence). V was cut by 0 bases and J by 5 bases, with 8 bases left in between. CDR3 coding DNA: TGTGCCACCAGCAGAGAGATGGGAGATAATTCACCCCTCCACTTT. Translating gives CATSREMGDNSPLHF.

The CDR3 DNA is TGTGCCAGCAGTTTAGCGGGGGGCACAGATACGCAGTATTTT. Translated: CASSLAGGTDTQYF. The chain employs TRBV6-7 and TRBJ2-3; 9 bases are shared with TRBD2. TRBV6-7 is an ORF, with its function uncertain. The CDR3 extends over 14 amino acids. After removal of 4 bases from V and 1 base from J, the junction contained 0 bases not matched to a gene.

The rearrangement uses TRBV30 and TRBJ2-7, with D possibly matching TRBD1 (5 bases). V was pared by 5 bases and J by 3 bases, with 14 bases between. The CDR3 is made up of 13 amino acids. CDR1 is GTSNPN, CDR2 SVGIG, per germline (reference sequence). The CDR3 loop is CAWGADPYYEQYF. The CDR3 bases are TGTGCCTGGGGGGCGGACCCTTACTACGAGCAGTACTTC.

This rearrangement joins TRBV5-4 to TRBJ2-1, with 7 bases lining up with TRBD2. This CDR3 has 15 amino acids. Germline-derived CDR1 and CDR2 are SGHNT and YYREEE (reference sequence). The junction had 6 bases not matched to a gene; V was cut back by 3 bases and J by 3 bases. The CDR3 sequence is CASSSSGDGYNEQFF. CDR3 bases: TGTGCCAGCAGCTCCAGCGGGGACGGCTACAATGAGCAGTTCTTC.

The chain employs TRBV7-2 and TRBJ2-3; 11 nucleotides agree with TRBD2. The V gene's germline CDR1 is SGHTA and CDR2 FQGNSA. V dropped 3 bases and J dropped 6; count of bases not matched to a gene: 8. CDR3 length equals 16 residues. The DNA for the CDR3 is TGTGCCAGCAGCTTCGGGACTAGCGGTGTTAAGGATACGCAGTATTTT. Amino acids: CASSFGTSGVKDTQYF.